Presented here are 32 T cell receptor beta chains from one specimen sequenced in a study of identical twins. TCRdb called the 5' RACE reads again in MiXCR, with one record for every CDR3 protein. The sample holds a few hundred thousand distinct CDR3 sequences, around 8.8% seen once. The same sample was also studied in work on yellow fever vaccine responses in identical twins.

What was sequenced was CD8+ T cells sorted from blood. The receptor source for this set is a woman younger than 35 in good health.

The sample holds many counts of this clonotype. V gene TRBV29-1 combines with J gene TRBJ2-5; D is possibly TRBD1 or TRBD2 (5 bases each). Germline CDR1 reads SQVTM; CDR2 reads ANQGSEA. V lost 1 base and J 1 base, leaving 7 bases between the germline ends. The length of the CDR3 is 13 residues. The CDR3 coding sequence is TGCAGCGTTGAAGGGGGGACCCAAGAGACCCAGTACTTC. Encoded protein: CSVEGGTQETQYF.

Note on this clonotype: Given a much more abundant clone one base away, this may be a read error. The CDR3 nucleotides read TGTGCCAGCAGCTCTGTCGCGGCCAATGGGCAGTTCTTC. This translates into CASSSVAANGQFF. This sequence joins TRBV7-9 and TRBJ2-1; D gene unclear. The CDR3 covers 13 residues. Germline V CDR1 and CDR2: SEHNR, FQNEAQ (reference sequence).

The chain has TRBV6-4 and TRBJ2-3; D remains unclear. The CDR3 consists of 15 residues. CDR1 is MRHNA and CDR2 is SNTAGT in the germline V gene. The germline V and J ends were trimmed by 5 bases and 0 bases, with 12 bases remaining between them. CDR3 DNA: TGTGCCAGCAGTAAGGACCCCTGGAGCACAGATACGCAGTATTTT. Translated, it gives CASSKDPWSTDTQYF.

This clonotype has just a few counts. J is TRBJ2-3 and V is TRBV4-2; 7 bases are shared with TRBD2. Germline V gives CDR1 LGHNA, CDR2 YNFKEQ. V trimming: 0 bases; J trimming: 5 bases; junction bases outside the gene matches: 5. The CDR3 is 15 residues long. The CDR3 spells CASSQEGGSQDTQYF. CDR3 coding DNA: TGTGCCAGCAGCCAAGAAGGCGGGAGTCAAGATACGCAGTATTTT.

This clonotype has ten or more counts. The V and J genes are TRBV12-3 or TRBV12-4 and TRBJ2-5; D call uncertain. The CDR3 is 15 residues long. Between the trimmed V and J ends, which lost 2 bases and 3 bases, there was a span of 13 bases. Written as DNA, the CDR3 is TGTGCCAGCAGTTTAATAGGCCTCTTAAAAGAGACCCAGTACTTC. Protein sequence: CASSLIGLLKETQYF.

The chain links TRBV7-8 to TRBJ2-3; the match to TRBD1 covers 9 bases. The CDR3 spans 15 residues. J was trimmed by 5 bases and V by 5 bases; bases with no gene match: 8. Looked up from germline, CDR1 is SGHVS and CDR2 is FQNEAQ. This CDR3 reads CASSTHTDRGDTQYF. CDR3 nucleotides: TGTGCCAGCAGCACCCATACGGACAGGGGAGATACGCAGTATTTT.

This clonotype was seen repeatedly, ten times or more. J is TRBJ2-2 and V is TRBV10-2; D is ambiguous. CDR1 WSHSY and CDR2 SAAADI come from the germline V gene. The V end was cut by 4 bases, the J end by 5 bases, with 8 bases between. The CDR3 covers 13 residues. Here the CDR3 reads CASSAVGTGELFF. In DNA form, the CDR3 reads TGCGCCAGCAGTGCGGTCGGAACCGGGGAGCTGTTTTTT.

Of note for this clonotype: The junction shows a germline mismatch at one end, possibly a read error. J is TRBJ2-1 and V is TRBV7-9, with 10 bases identical to TRBD2. The V gene's germline CDR1 is SEHNR and CDR2 FQNEAQ (reference sequence). The CDR3 covers 10 residues. DNA of the CDR3: TGTGCCAGCAGCTTAAGCGGGGGGGACTTC. Protein: CASSLSGGDF. Using reference TRBV7-9 and TRBJ2-1 for the parts outside the CDR3, the full variable domain is DTGVSQNPRHKITKRGQNVTFRCDPISEHNRLYWYRQTLGQGPEFLTYFQNEAQLEKSRLLSDRFSAERPKGSFSTLEIQRTEQGDSAMYLCASSLSGGDFGPGTRLTVL.

This clonotype has just a few counts. The chain couples TRBV20-1 to TRBJ2-7, with a weak D call TRBD1 (6 bases). CDR3 size: 13 residues. Germline loops: CDR1 DFQATT, CDR2 SNEGSKA (reference sequence). V shed 1 base and J shed 2 bases, with 9 bases lying between them. CDR3 in DNA: TGCAGTGCTAGAGGGGACATTACCTACGAGCAGTACTTC. Translation: CSARGDITYEQYF.

For the CDR3, the DNA is TGTGCCAGCAGCAGGACAGGGATCGAGCAGTACTTC. Translating gives CASSRTGIEQYF. This rearrangement joins TRBV12-3 or TRBV12-4 to TRBJ2-7; the match to TRBD1 covers 8 bases. After removal of 6 bases from V and 6 bases from J, the junction contained 4 bases not matched to a gene. The CDR3 is made up of 12 amino acids.

This clonotype appeared a few times. V gene TRBV9 combines with J gene TRBJ2-7; D may be TRBD2 (5 bases). This CDR3 is 13 amino acids long. V was pared by 1 base and J by 5 bases, with 10 bases between. Germline V CDR1 and CDR2: SGDLS, YYNGEE. The CDR3 loop is CASSVFGIDEQYF. In nucleotides, the CDR3 is TGTGCCAGCAGCGTATTCGGGATTGACGAGCAGTACTTC. Looking up the rest from reference TRBV9 and TRBJ2-7 gives the full variable domain: DSGVTQTPKHLITATGQRVTLRCSPRSGDLSVYWYQQSLDQGLQFLIQYYNGEERAKGNILERFSAQQFPDLHSELNLSSLELGDSALYFCASSVFGIDEQYFGPGTRLTVT.

The table lists this clonotype with many counts. The gene calls are TRBV20-1 and TRBJ2-1; D is possibly TRBD1 (5 bases). Trimming took 0 bases from V and 9 from J, leaving 12 bases between them. Germline values: CDR1 DFQATT, CDR2 SNEGSKA (reference sequence). The CDR3 loop spans 13 amino acids. Here the CDR3 DNA reads TGCAGTGCTAGAGATGCGCAGGGCGGTGAGCAGTTCTTC. Encoded protein: CSARDAQGGEQFF.

This clonotype has at least ten counts. The chain uses TRBV20-1 and TRBJ2-5; D unclear. The V gene lost 3 bases and the J gene lost 5 bases, with 4 bases spanning the gap. CDR1 DFQATT and CDR2 SNEGSKA come from the germline V gene (reference sequence). The CDR3 is 10 residues long. CDR3: CSARSETQYF. The CDR3 bases are TGCAGTGCTAGGAGTGAGACCCAGTACTTC.

J is TRBJ2-7 and V is TRBV19; no reliable D call. Germline CDR1 LNHDA, CDR2 SQIVND (reference sequence). V was pared by 3 bases and J by 7 bases, with 10 bases between. The CDR3 is 12 residues long. CDR3 loop: CASSIGWAEQYF. The CDR3, as DNA: TGTGCCAGTAGTATTGGCTGGGCAGAGCAGTACTTC.

This clonotype has at least ten counts. The chain combines TRBV12-3 or TRBV12-4 with TRBJ2-5; 8 nucleotides line up with TRBD1. The CDR3 has 14 amino acids. The trim removed 6 bases at V and 5 bases at J, leaving 8 bases unmatched. The CDR3 DNA sequence: TGTGCCAGCAGCCCGGGGACAGGTGGGGAGACCCAGTACTTC. Translation: CASSPGTGGETQYF.

The rearrangement links TRBV10-3 to TRBJ2-2; D unclear. Trimming stripped 4 bases from V and 6 bases from J, with 15 bases between. This CDR3 spans 15 amino acids. Germline CDR1 and CDR2: ENHRY and SYGVKD. The CDR3 sequence: CAISALEGFPGELFF. In DNA, the CDR3 is TGTGCCATCAGTGCCCTAGAAGGGTTCCCCGGGGAGCTGTTTTTT.

This clonotype was seen a few times. This chain links TRBV20-1 with TRBJ1-5; 9 nucleotides align to TRBD1. The CDR3 spans 17 residues. The germline gives CDR1 DFQATT, CDR2 SNEGSKA (reference sequence). Trimming took 6 bases from V and 0 from J; bases not matched to a gene: 12. The CDR3 nucleotides read TGCAGTGCCGACCCGGGACAGGGCTTCTATAGCAATCAGCCCCAGCATTTT. Translated: CSADPGQGFYSNQPQHF.

This clonotype was counted many times. J is TRBJ2-7 and V is TRBV4-3, with D unresolved. Trimming stripped 6 bases from V and 0 bases from J, with 15 bases between. The CDR3 contains 15 residues. Germline V gives CDR1 LGHNA, CDR2 YSLEER. The chain's CDR3 is CASSQDRAYSYEQYF. The CDR3 DNA reads as TGCGCCAGCAGTCAGGACCGGGCTTACTCCTACGAGCAGTACTTC.

This clonotype was found a few times. CDR3 region: CASAESGLNNEQFF. In nucleotides, the CDR3 is TGTGCCAGCGCAGAAAGTGGGCTTAACAATGAGCAGTTCTTC. The genes are TRBV7-9 and TRBJ2-1; D is ambiguous. This CDR3 is 14 amino acids long. The ends were cut back, 8 bases at V and 5 bases at J, with 16 bases in the middle. CDR1 SEHNR and CDR2 FQNEAQ come from the germline V gene (reference sequence).

This clonotype was counted a few times. The chain recombines TRBV7-3 with TRBJ2-3, with 8 bases aligning to TRBD2. The CDR3 totals 16 residues. Germline V gene lookup returns CDR1 SGHTA and CDR2 FQGTGA. The ends lost 1 base at V and 4 bases at J; junction bases unmatched: 7. Here the CDR3 reads CASSLIGGGPADTQYF. CDR3 DNA: TGTGCCAGCAGCTTAATCGGCGGGGGGCCCGCAGATACGCAGTATTTT.

This clonotype has just a few counts. This rearrangement joins TRBV4-2 to TRBJ2-6, with D possibly being TRBD2 (6 bases). Germline V lookup: CDR1 LGHNA, CDR2 YNFKEQ. V was shortened by 0 bases and J by 3 bases, with 6 bases between the two germline ends. CDR3 length: 15 residues. CDR3 sequence (DNA): TGTGCCAGCAGCCAAGAGGGGGGTGGGGCCAACGTCCTGACTTTC. As protein: CASSQEGGGANVLTF.

The sample holds many counts of this clonotype. The chain combines TRBV24-1 with TRBJ1-2, with D possibly matching TRBD1 (6 bases). Germline V gene sequence: CDR1 KGHDR, CDR2 SFDVKD. Trimming stripped 6 bases from V and 3 bases from J, with 25 bases between. The CDR3 is 18 residues long. CDR3 sequence (DNA): TGTGCCACCAGTCAGGGGAGTCGGTACGAAGGTTTGGACTATGGCTACACCTTC. Its protein is CATSQGSRYEGLDYGYTF.

This clonotype appeared a few times. This chain links TRBV7-9 with TRBJ1-2, with TRBD1 identical over 8 bases. Germline V gene lookup returns CDR1 SEHNR and CDR2 FQNEAQ (reference sequence). V dropped 5 bases and J dropped 6; count of bases not matched to a gene: 8. The CDR3 is made up of 14 amino acids. The CDR3 sequence: CASSPGQGGDGYTF. In DNA, the CDR3 is TGTGCCAGCAGCCCCGGACAGGGTGGCGATGGCTACACCTTC.

The J gene is TRBJ2-7, the V gene TRBV20-1; tentatively, D is TRBD2 (5 bases). Trimming cost V 6 bases and J 3 bases, with 15 bases left between them. The CDR3 extends over 13 amino acids. Germline CDR1 is DFQATT and CDR2 is SNEGSKA (reference sequence). The CDR3 sequence is CSAAAMIDYEQYF. The CDR3, as DNA: TGCAGTGCAGCGGCCATGATAGACTACGAGCAGTACTTC.

This clonotype appeared a few times. V is TRBV5-5 and J is TRBJ2-4; D remains unclear. The V end lost 7 bases, the J end lost 8 bases, and 10 bases lay between the germline ends. The CDR3 contains 11 residues. CDR1 is SGHKS and CDR2 is YYEKEE in the germline V gene (reference sequence). CDR3 DNA: TGTGCCAGCCGCGCCACGGACATTCAGTACTTC. This sequence encodes CASRATDIQYF.

This chain connects TRBV29-1 to TRBJ2-3, with a tentative D call TRBD2 (6 bases). The CDR3 has 14 amino acids. V was cut by 6 bases and J by 7 bases, with 20 bases left in between. CDR1 is SQVTM, CDR2 ANQGSEA, per germline. CDR3 sequence (DNA): TGCAGCGTGCGCGGGACGGCTCGTGAAAATACGCAGTATTTT. This sequence encodes CSVRGTARENTQYF.

This clonotype was recorded many times. DNA of the CDR3: TGTGCCAGCAGCCGACAGGGGGAGGCTCAGCCCCAGCATTTT. It yields the protein CASSRQGEAQPQHF. The V gene is TRBV28, the J gene TRBJ1-5; 9 bases are a match to TRBD1. Germline values: CDR1 MDHEN, CDR2 SYDVKM. V lost 6 bases and J lost 6; bases outside the gene matches: 6. The CDR3 length is 14 residues.

This clonotype was seen more than once but under ten times. CDR3 in amino acids: CASSQVPFGGLEETQYF. The CDR3 DNA follows: TGTGCCAGCAGCCAAGTTCCCTTCGGGGGGCTGGAAGAGACCCAGTACTTC. The V and J genes are TRBV3-1 and TRBJ2-5; TRBD2 is a possible D gene (7 bases). CDR1 is LGHDT, CDR2 YNNKEL, per germline (reference sequence). Trimming took off 1 base at V and 3 bases at J, with 18 bases between the two ends. This CDR3 has 17 amino acids.

This clonotype was found many times. V and J are TRBV6-6 and TRBJ2-2; D might be TRBD1 (6 bases). CDR1 is MNHNY, CDR2 SVGAGI, per germline (reference sequence). Trimming pared 7 bases from V and 7 bases from J, leaving 10 bases between. The CDR3 extends over 12 amino acids. The chain's CDR3 is CASNLGGGELFF. CDR3 in DNA: TGTGCCAGCAATTTAGGGGGCGGGGAGCTGTTTTTT.

In its sample, this clonotype was seen a few times. The chain recombines TRBV21-1 with TRBJ2-7. TRBV21-1 is a recognized pseudogene. The CDR3 contains 16 residues. CDR3 amino acids: CASSNQKDRRYYEQYF. CDR3 nucleotides: TGTGCCAGCAGCAACCAAAAGGACAGGAGGTACTACGAGCAGTACTTC.

The rearrangement links TRBV27 to TRBJ2-7; 8 bases align to TRBD2. With V trimmed by 8 bases and J by 4 bases, 10 bases remained unmatched. CDR3 length equals 14 residues. CDR1 and CDR2 (germline): MNHEY, SMNVEV (reference sequence). In DNA, the CDR3 is TGTGCCAGCCGAGCCGGGACTAGGATGTACGAGCAGTACTTC. Translation: CASRAGTRMYEQYF.

The chain recombines TRBV11-2 with TRBJ2-3; no definite D call. CDR3 size: 15 residues. Germline values: CDR1 SGHAT, CDR2 FQNNGV. V was cut by 0 bases and J by 0 bases, with 7 bases left in between. CDR3 loop: CASSLEAPSTDTQYF. DNA of the CDR3: TGTGCCAGCAGCTTAGAAGCGCCTAGCACAGATACGCAGTATTTT. The whole variable domain, filled in from reference TRBV11-2 and TRBJ2-3, reads EAGVAQSPRYKIIEKRQSVAFWCNPISGHATLYWYQQILGQGPKLLIQFQNNGVVDDSQLPKDRFSAERLKGVDSTLKIQPAKLEDSAVYLCASSLEAPSTDTQYFGPGTRLTVL.